Below, one TCR beta chain is given with its context. V gave up 4 bases and J gave up 1 base; unmatched junction bases: 4. CDR1 and CDR2 (germline): MNHEY, SVGAGI. The CDR3 runs to 15 residues. This entry belongs to a study of blood T cell repertoires in COVID-19. Study in general: The United States, Italy and Spain provided the acute and convalescent COVID-19 samples. In each case, the material was cDNA or gDNA derived from T cells, B-cell-depleted T cells, or PBMCs.

In the authors' workflow: Counts of nucleated cells, estimated from reference gene primer amplification, were obtained. Sequencing used immunoSEQ multiplex PCR; TCRdb keeps in-frame clones, though not all of them. The V and J calls and clone size were taken over from that table, and D and trimming were inferred from the DNA. Of fewer than 250,000 clones listed, under 80% are singletons. This TCR derives from a woman in her 50s with acute or convalescent COVID-19. Input material: peripheral blood. V usage is TRBV6-5 and J usage is TRBJ2-7, with TRBD1 matching 10 bases. The CDR3 DNA reads TGTGCCAGCAGTTCCCGACAGGGGGCTTCCTACGAGCAGTACTTC. It is translated as CASSSRQGASYEQYF.